Following are 7 T cell receptor beta chains from one sample sequenced in a study of OX40 agonist ivuxolimab in advanced cancers. Clones were read by immunoSEQ multiplex PCR, and TCRdb kept only the in-frame ones, dropping some. The data show 45,000 to 75,000 clones, 70% to 80% seen once. Material: CD4+ or CD8+ T cells sorted from blood, obtained in a trial of the OX40 agonist ivuxolimab. Receptors originate from an adult with an advanced solid tumor such as melanoma, head and neck, liver or kidney cancer.

The chain combines TRBV6-5 with TRBJ2-7; no clear D. The germline CDR1 and CDR2 sequences are MNHEY and SVGAGI. The CDR3 runs to 15 residues. V lost 0 bases and J lost 1, with 10 bases in between. The CDR3 region has the DNA TGTGCCAGCAGTTACTCGACCGTGGGGTCCTACGAGCAGTACTTC. Residues: CASSYSTVGSYEQYF.

The CDR3 DNA reads TGTGCCAGCAGTGTTGGGCTAGCGGGATCGGGGGATACGCAGTATTTT. Encoded protein: CASSVGLAGSGDTQYF. The chain couples TRBV2 to TRBJ2-3; 9 bases fit TRBD2. Germline CDR1 reads SNHLY; CDR2 reads FYNNEI. Trimming removed 4 bases from V and 6 bases from J; junction bases left unmatched: 11. The CDR3 is 16 residues long.

This clone was counted only a few times. An end of the junction differs from the germline gene, which may be a read error. The chain carries TRBV29-1 and TRBJ1-1; D unresolved. Per germline, CDR1 SQVTM and CDR2 ANQGSEA. This CDR3 spans 9 amino acids. In DNA, the CDR3 is TGCAGCGTTGATGCGGGCTTGGCCTTT. Its protein product is CSVDAGLAF.

The chain has TRBV30 and TRBJ1-6; TRBD1 matches at 7 bases. The CDR3 consists of 13 residues. V lost 3 bases and J lost 8; bases outside the gene matches: 4. CDR1 and CDR2 (germline): GTSNPN, SVGIG (reference sequence). Written as DNA, the CDR3 is TGTGCCTGGAGATGGGACAGCGATTCACCCCTCCACTTT. It yields the protein CAWRWDSDSPLHF.

This clone showed up just once. Other DNA sequences of this sample code for an identical CDR3. The chain uses TRBV28 and TRBJ2-6, with 7 nucleotides matching TRBD2. This CDR3 region has 15 residues. Unmatched junction bases numbered 0, after V lost 2 bases and J lost 2 bases. Germline V lookup: CDR1 MDHEN, CDR2 SYDVKM. The CDR3 nucleotides read TGTGCCAGCAGTTTAGGGGGGGCTGGGGCCAACGTCCTGACTTTC. It yields the protein CASSLGGAGANVLTF.

The CDR3 here is CACSPGGGLREQYF. The CDR3 nucleotides are TGTGCCTGCTCCCCCGGGGGTGGTTTGCGAGAGCAGTACTTC. The chain employs TRBV30 and TRBJ2-5, with D possibly TRBD2 on 6 matching bases. Trimming removed 6 bases at V and 11 bases at J, with 25 bases between. Germline V gives CDR1 GTSNPN, CDR2 SVGIG (reference sequence). This CDR3 is built from 14 residues.

The chain combines TRBV28 with TRBJ2-1, with 12 bases that match TRBD2. With 5 bases clipped from V and 6 bases from J, the junction kept 5 bases outside the gene matches. Germline V gives CDR1 MDHEN, CDR2 SYDVKM. This CDR3 spans 15 amino acids. CDR3 bases: TGTGCCAGCAGTGTCCTAGCGGGGGGGGCCAATGAGCAGTTCTTC. Protein product: CASSVLAGGANEQFF.